Below, 16 T cell receptor beta chains from the same sample are listed, as sequenced in a study of OX40 agonist ivuxolimab in advanced cancers. Library prep was done by the immunoSEQ multiplex PCR assay. Sourced from immuneACCESS, this table was stored by TCRdb with only in-frame sequences that have V and J called. A share of the clones is absent; for the studies checked, an unresolved V gene accounts for under half, and the remainder has no known explanation. Within this sample are around 57,000 clones, with 75% to 90% of them counted one time only. In total, the top ten clones hold over 1% of the sample. Source: CD4+ or CD8+ T cells sorted from blood, taken in a trial of the OX40 agonist ivuxolimab. Receptors originate from an adult with an advanced solid tumor such as melanoma, head and neck, liver or kidney cancer.

In DNA, the CDR3 is TGTGCCAGCAGATCCTACTATGGCTACACCTTC. Translation gives CASRSYYGYTF. V and J are TRBV25-1 and TRBJ1-2, with D unclear. The length of the CDR3 is 11 residues. With 6 bases removed from V and 3 bases from J, the gap between germline ends came to 5 bases. In germline, CDR1 is MGHDK, CDR2 SYGVNS.

The V and J genes are TRBV4-2 and TRBJ2-1; 7 nucleotides line up with TRBD2. The CDR3 spans 14 residues. Germline V gene sequence: CDR1 LGHNA, CDR2 YNFKEQ. Germline trimming cut 4 bases from V and 5 bases from J; bases unmatched to any gene: 5. CDR3 region: CASSRGGGDNEQFF. In nucleotides, the CDR3 is TGTGCCAGCAGCCGCGGCGGGGGTGACAATGAGCAGTTCTTC.

This clone was picked up one time. V is TRBV27 and J is TRBJ2-6; TRBD1 agrees at 11 bases. This CDR3 has 19 amino acids. V lost 5 bases, J lost 2 bases, and 11 bases stayed unmatched. Germline lookup yields CDR1 MNHEY and CDR2 SMNVEV (reference sequence). This CDR3 reads CASSPARDRGAAGANVLTF. In nucleotides, the CDR3 is TGTGCCAGCAGTCCCGCCCGGGACAGGGGGGCGGCTGGGGCCAACGTCCTGACTTTC.

This clone came up a few times. This specimen includes other DNA sequences encoding the same CDR3. The chain has TRBV18 and TRBJ1-1; no firm D call. The CDR3 sequence is 13 residues long. V was trimmed by 3 bases and J by 1 base, leaving 6 bases between them. Germline CDR1 and CDR2: KGHSH and LQKENI. CDR3 residues: CASSPQENTEAFF. CDR3 DNA sequence: TGTGCCAGCTCACCTCAGGAGAACACTGAAGCTTTCTTT.

This clone was counted only a few times. The chain has TRBV2 and TRBJ2-7; D ambiguous. The CDR3 is 12 amino acids. Trimming took off 2 bases at V and 7 bases at J, with 9 bases between the two ends. Germline V gene sequence: CDR1 SNHLY, CDR2 FYNNEI. The CDR3 DNA reads as TGTGCCAGCAGTGAATCCAACGGGGAGCAGTACTTC. Its translation: CASSESNGEQYF.

The chain joins TRBV10-3 to TRBJ2-7, with 8 bases aligning to TRBD1. Germline V gene sequence: CDR1 ENHRY, CDR2 SYGVKD. Unmatched junction bases numbered 6, after V lost 6 bases and J lost 5 bases. The CDR3 is made up of 13 amino acids. The CDR3 sequence is CAISRTGSNEQYF. DNA for the CDR3: TGTGCCATCAGCCGGACAGGGTCAAACGAGCAGTACTTC.

This chain uses TRBV11-3 with TRBJ1-5; D is perhaps TRBD1 (5 bases). This CDR3 is built from 20 residues. V lost 5 bases, J lost 0 bases, and 26 bases lay in between. Germline CDR1 and CDR2: SGHNT and YENEEA. This CDR3 reads CASSTHHPRDVLNSNQPQHF. The CDR3 region has the DNA TGTGCCAGCAGCACCCACCACCCACGGGACGTTCTAAATAGCAATCAGCCCCAGCATTTT.

The chain links TRBV6-1 to TRBJ2-2, with 10 bases aligning to TRBD2. The germline CDR1 and CDR2 sequences are MNHNS and SASEGT. This CDR3 spans 15 amino acids. In nucleotides, the CDR3 is TGTGGGGGTGGGCTAGCGGGAGCGGGCACCGGGGAGCTGTTTTTT. Its protein is CGGGLAGAGTGELFF.

The gene calls are TRBV2 and TRBJ2-7; 10 nucleotides match TRBD2. V trimming: 2 bases; J trimming: 4 bases; junction bases outside the gene matches: 5. CDR1 is SNHLY, CDR2 FYNNEI, per germline. This CDR3 has 15 residues. The CDR3: CASSERLAGSYEQYF. CDR3 nucleotides: TGTGCCAGCAGTGAAAGACTAGCGGGCAGTTACGAGCAGTACTTC.

The chain links TRBV6-1 to TRBJ2-7; D is ambiguous. CDR1 is MNHNS and CDR2 is SASEGT in the germline V gene. The length of the CDR3 is 14 residues. Trimming pared 4 bases from V and 7 bases from J, leaving 17 bases between. CDR3 coding DNA: TGTGCCAGCAGTGGACGGCAGAATCTCTTGGAGCAGTACTTC. Translating it yields CASSGRQNLLEQYF.

This chain links TRBV5-1 with TRBJ2-7; TRBD2 matches 7 bases. Per germline, CDR1 SGHRS and CDR2 YFSETQ. V shed 0 bases, J shed 5 bases, and the junction held 11 bases outside the gene matches. This CDR3 region has 16 residues. The DNA of the CDR3 is TGCGCCAGCAGCTTGGCACTAGCGTCGATCGCCGACGAGCAGTACTTC. This translates into CASSLALASIADEQYF.

V usage is TRBV27 and J usage is TRBJ2-7; 11 bases map to TRBD2. There are 16 residues in the CDR3. Germline V gives CDR1 MNHEY, CDR2 SMNVEV (reference sequence). J lost 4 bases, V lost 6 bases, and 11 bases had no gene match. The CDR3 reads CASRTRGTSGLYEQYF. The CDR3 nucleotides read TGTGCCAGCAGAACAAGAGGGACTAGCGGACTATACGAGCAGTACTTC.

This clone was observed a single time. V usage is TRBV30 and J usage is TRBJ2-1, with 14 bases that match TRBD2. In germline, CDR1 is GTSNPN, CDR2 SVGIG (reference sequence). This CDR3 is built from 15 residues. J gave up 8 bases and V 3 bases, and 6 bases lay outside the gene matches. CDR3 sequence (DNA): TGTGCCTGGAGCCTGGGACTAGCGGGAGTTCATGAGCAGTTCTTC. Translated, it gives CAWSLGLAGVHEQFF.

The chain joins TRBV19 to TRBJ1-3; maybe TRBD1 (6 bases). CDR1 LNHDA and CDR2 SQIVND come from the germline V gene (reference sequence). V lost 3 bases, J lost 2 bases, and 8 bases lay in between. The CDR3 sequence is 14 residues long. This chain's CDR3 is CASSIRTAGNTIYF. The CDR3 nucleotides read TGTGCCAGTAGTATTCGGACAGCTGGAAACACCATATATTTT. Filled out from reference TRBV19 and TRBJ1-3, the complete variable domain reads DGGITQSPKYLFRKEGQNVTLSCEQNLNHDAMYWYRQDPGQGLRLIYYSQIVNDFQKGDIAEGYSVSREKKESFPLTVTSAQKNPTAFYLCASSIRTAGNTIYFGEGSWLTVV.

This chain links TRBV5-1 with TRBJ2-7; possible D gene TRBD1, 5 bases. Trimming removed 0 bases from V and 1 base from J, with 8 bases in between. This CDR3 region has 14 residues. Germline loops: CDR1 SGHRS, CDR2 YFSETQ. In DNA form, the CDR3 reads TGCGCCAGCAGCTTGGTCAGGGATTCCTACGAGCAGTACTTC. Its protein is CASSLVRDSYEQYF.

V and J are TRBV20-1 and TRBJ2-5; possibly TRBD1 for D (5 bases). The CDR3 sequence is 10 residues long. Germline lookup yields CDR1 DFQATT and CDR2 SNEGSKA (reference sequence). The V gene lost 6 bases and the J gene lost 3 bases, with 5 bases spanning the gap. Written as DNA, the CDR3 is TGCAGTGCGGACAAAGAGACCCAGTACTTC. This translates into CSADKETQYF.